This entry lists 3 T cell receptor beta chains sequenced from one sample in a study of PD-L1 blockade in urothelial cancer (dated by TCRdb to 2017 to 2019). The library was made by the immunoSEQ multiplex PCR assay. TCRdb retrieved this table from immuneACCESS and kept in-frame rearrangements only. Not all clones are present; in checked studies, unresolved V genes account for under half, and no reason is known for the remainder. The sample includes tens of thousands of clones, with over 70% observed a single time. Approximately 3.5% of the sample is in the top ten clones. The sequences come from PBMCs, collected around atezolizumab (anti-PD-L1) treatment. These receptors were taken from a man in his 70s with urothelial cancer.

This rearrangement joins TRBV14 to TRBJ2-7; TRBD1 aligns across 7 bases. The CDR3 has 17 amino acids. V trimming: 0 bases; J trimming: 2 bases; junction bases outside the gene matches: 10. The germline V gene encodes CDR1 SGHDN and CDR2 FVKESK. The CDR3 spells CASSQEGMRTGAYEQYF. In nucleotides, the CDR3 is TGTGCCAGCAGCCAAGAGGGGATGAGGACAGGAGCCTACGAGCAGTACTTC.

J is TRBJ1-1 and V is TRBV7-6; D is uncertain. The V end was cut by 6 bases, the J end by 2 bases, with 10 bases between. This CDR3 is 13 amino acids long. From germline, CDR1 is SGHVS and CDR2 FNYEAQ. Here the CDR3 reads CASSSNSNTEAFF. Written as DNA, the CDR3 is TGTGCCAGCAGTTCTAACAGCAACACTGAAGCTTTCTTT.

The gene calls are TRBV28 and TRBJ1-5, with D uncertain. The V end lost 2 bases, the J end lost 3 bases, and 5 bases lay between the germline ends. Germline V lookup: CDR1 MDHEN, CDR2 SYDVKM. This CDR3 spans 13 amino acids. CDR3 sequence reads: CASSLEVNQPQHF. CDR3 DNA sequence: TGTGCCAGCAGTTTAGAGGTCAATCAGCCCCAGCATTTT.